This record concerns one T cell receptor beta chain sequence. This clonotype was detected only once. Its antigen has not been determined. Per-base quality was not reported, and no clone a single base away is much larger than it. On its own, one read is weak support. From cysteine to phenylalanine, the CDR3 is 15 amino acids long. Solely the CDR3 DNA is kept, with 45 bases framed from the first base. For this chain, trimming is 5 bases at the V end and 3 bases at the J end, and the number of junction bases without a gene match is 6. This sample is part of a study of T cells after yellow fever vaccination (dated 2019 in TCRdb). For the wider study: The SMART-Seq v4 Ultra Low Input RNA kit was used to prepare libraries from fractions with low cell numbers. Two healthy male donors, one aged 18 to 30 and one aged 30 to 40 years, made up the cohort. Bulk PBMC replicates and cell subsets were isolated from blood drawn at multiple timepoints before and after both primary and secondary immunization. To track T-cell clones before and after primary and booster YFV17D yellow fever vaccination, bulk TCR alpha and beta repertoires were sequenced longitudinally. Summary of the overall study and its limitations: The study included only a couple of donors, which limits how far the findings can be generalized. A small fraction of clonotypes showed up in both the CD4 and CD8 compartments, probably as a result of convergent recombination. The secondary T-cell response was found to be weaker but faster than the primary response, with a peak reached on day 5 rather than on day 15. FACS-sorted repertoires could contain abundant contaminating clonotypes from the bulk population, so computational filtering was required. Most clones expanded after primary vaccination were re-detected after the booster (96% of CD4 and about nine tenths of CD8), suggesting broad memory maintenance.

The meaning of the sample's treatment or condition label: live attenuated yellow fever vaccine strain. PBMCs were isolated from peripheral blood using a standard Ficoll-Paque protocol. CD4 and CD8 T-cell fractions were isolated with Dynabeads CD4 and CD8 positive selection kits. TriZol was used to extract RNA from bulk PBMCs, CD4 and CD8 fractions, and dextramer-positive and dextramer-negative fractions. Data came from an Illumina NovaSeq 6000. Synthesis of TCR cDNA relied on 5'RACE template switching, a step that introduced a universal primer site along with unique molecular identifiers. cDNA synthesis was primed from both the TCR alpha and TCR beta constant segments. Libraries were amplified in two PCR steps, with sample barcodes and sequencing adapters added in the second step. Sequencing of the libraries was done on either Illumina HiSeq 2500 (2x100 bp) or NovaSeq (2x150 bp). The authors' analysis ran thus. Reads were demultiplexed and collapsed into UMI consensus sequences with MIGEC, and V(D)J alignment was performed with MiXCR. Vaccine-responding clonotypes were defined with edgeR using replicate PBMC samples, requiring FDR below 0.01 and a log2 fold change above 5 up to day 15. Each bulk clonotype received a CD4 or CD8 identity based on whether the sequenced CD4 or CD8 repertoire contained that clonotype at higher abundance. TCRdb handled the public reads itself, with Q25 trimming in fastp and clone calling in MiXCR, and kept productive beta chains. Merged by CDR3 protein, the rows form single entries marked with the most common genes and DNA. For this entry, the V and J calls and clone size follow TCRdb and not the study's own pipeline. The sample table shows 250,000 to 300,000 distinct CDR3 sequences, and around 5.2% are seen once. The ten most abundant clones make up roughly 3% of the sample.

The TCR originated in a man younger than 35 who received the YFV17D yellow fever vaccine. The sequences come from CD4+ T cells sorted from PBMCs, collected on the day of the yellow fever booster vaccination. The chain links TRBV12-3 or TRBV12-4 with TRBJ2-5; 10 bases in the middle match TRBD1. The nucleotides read TGTGCCAGCAGTGCGACCGGGACAGGGGAAGAGACCCAGTACTTC. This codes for CASSATGTGEETQYF.